This TCR beta chain derives from a study of Ad26.COV2.S vaccination and SARS-CoV-2 variants. Study information: The authors gave Ad26.COV2.S intramuscularly, either once or twice 56 days apart. Study-wide findings and caveats: People given the vaccine had a wider spike-specific TCR breadth than placebo recipients did. Vaccine recipients and placebo recipients showed similar non-spike TCR breadth.

Details on this clone: Its antigen is still unknown.

Profiling relied on immunoSEQ multiplex PCR, and the TCRdb table lists in-frame clones only, not all of them. This sample carries hundreds of thousands of clones, more than 80% of them seen once, and the ten largest clones take about 1.5%. Regarding treatment: over 15 received Ad26.COV2.S at low or high dose, single or two shots; roughly five received placebo; per-sample allocation not given. On day 63 after the first injection, vaccine and placebo recipients gave samples. The CDR3 totals 14 residues. Germline CDR1 and CDR2: MNHEY and SVGAGI. V shed 6 bases, J shed 7 bases, and the junction held 8 bases outside the gene matches.

The clonotype was recovered from a person aged 18 to 59 who received the Ad26.COV2.S COVID-19 vaccine or a placebo. Specimen: peripheral blood, collected in a trial of Ad26.COV2.S vaccine versus placebo. The V and J genes are TRBV6-5 and TRBJ1-4; TRBD1 matches at 7 bases. In DNA form, the CDR3 reads TGTGCCAGCAGGCGACAGGGTGAGGGTGAAAAACTGTTTTTT. Amino acids: CASRRQGEGEKLFF.